This TCR beta chain was profiled in a study of OX40 agonist ivuxolimab in advanced cancers. As for the study in general: The drug used for patients, ivuxolimab, was an agonistic anti-OX40 (CD134) antibody.

Some clones are missing from TCRdb's copy, which holds only in-frame ones; the method was immunoSEQ multiplex PCR. The sample lists about 76,000 clones; approximately 88% were seen once. Of note for this clone: Its specificity is unknown.

The CDR3 contains 17 residues. The V segment lost 1 base and the J segment 3 bases; nucleotides outside the gene matches: 8. From germline, CDR1 is MGHRA and CDR2 YSYEKL. Any history of autoimmune disease or systemic immunosuppression disqualified patients. Study observations and caveats: Patients with a partial response at 0.1-3.0 mg/kg had among the lowest clonal expansion. There were also nonresponders showing low normalized T-cell clonal expansion.

The source is an adult with an advanced solid tumor such as melanoma, head and neck, liver or kidney cancer. The sequencing here drew on CD4+ or CD8+ T cells sorted from blood, taken in a trial of the OX40 agonist ivuxolimab. The chain is built from TRBV4-1 and TRBJ1-4; 7 bases are shared with TRBD1. The CDR3 bases are TGCGCCAGCAGCCAAGGTCGGGGGGACAGCCCTAATGAAAAACTGTTTTTT. Protein product: CASSQGRGDSPNEKLFF.